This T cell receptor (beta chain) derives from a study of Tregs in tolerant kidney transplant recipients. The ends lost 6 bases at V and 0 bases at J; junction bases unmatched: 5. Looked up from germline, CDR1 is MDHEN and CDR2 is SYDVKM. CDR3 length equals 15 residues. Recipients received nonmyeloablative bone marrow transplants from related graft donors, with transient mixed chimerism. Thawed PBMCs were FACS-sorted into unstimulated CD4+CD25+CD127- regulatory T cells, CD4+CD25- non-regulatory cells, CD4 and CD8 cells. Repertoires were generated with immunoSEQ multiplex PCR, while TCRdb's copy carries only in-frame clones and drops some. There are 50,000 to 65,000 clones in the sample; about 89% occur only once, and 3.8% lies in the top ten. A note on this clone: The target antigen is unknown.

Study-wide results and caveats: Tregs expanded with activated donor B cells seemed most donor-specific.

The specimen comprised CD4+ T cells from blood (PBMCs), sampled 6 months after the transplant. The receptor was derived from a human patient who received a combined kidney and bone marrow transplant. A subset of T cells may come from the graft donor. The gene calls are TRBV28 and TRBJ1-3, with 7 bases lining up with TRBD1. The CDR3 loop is CASRPTGASGNTIYF. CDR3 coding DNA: TGTGCCAGCAGACCTACAGGGGCCTCTGGAAACACCATATATTTT.